This note documents a single T cell receptor beta chain sequence. Its matching antigen is unknown. TCR beta CDR3 regions were amplified from RNA. The HTBI primer set served for first-round RT-PCR of the TCR CDR3. MiXCR was run by TCRdb on the multiplex PCR reads, yielding one entry per CDR3 protein. The table lists 480,000 or so distinct CDR3 sequences, around 43% of them singletons. CDR3 size: 16 residues. Trimming shortened V by 6 bases and J by 2 bases, and 17 bases separated the two germline ends. These data come from a study of T cells in Graves' hyperthyroidism and ophthalmopathy. It was uncontrolled infection, other autoimmune disease, pregnancy or lactation that excluded patients. Orbital computed tomography and thyroid ultrasound, together with serum TRAb and thyroxine and clinical symptoms, were used for diagnoses. General study points: Blood shared most expanded thyroid clonotypes above 0.001. Progression to ophthalmopathy was predicted a median of roughly 6.5 months early.

The source of this sequence is an adult woman with Graves' disease, either hyperthyroidism or ophthalmopathy (not recorded which). The chain has TRBV12-3 or TRBV12-4 and TRBJ1-5, with a possible D match to TRBD1 (5 bases). The sequencing sample was made of peripheral blood or thyroid tissue (not recorded which). CDR3: CASSSFPREGNQPQHF. In nucleotides, the CDR3 is TGTGCCAGCAGCTCATTTCCCAGGGAGGGCAATCAGCCCCAGCATTTT.